This is a list of T cell receptor beta chains from one sample in a study of blood T cell repertoires in COVID-19. Here immunoSEQ multiplex PCR was the method, and the copy in TCRdb shows in-frame clones only, minus some. The data show approximately 210,000 clones, roughly 80% seen once. The sequenced material came from peripheral blood. These receptors all come from a woman aged 40 to 50 with active or convalescent COVID-19. Each CDR3 is given with its conserved first and last residue. D genes are given only for firm matches. The listing skips clone size in some rows; elsewhere it reads once, few, many or a size class.

CASSQDNRGNQPQHF | TGTGCCAGCAGCCAAGATAACCGGGGCAATCAGCCCCAGCATTTT | TRBV3-1/TRBV3-2 | few | 15 | . | TRBJ1-5
CASSATRSSYGYTF | TGTGCCAGCAGCGCAACTCGGAGCTCTTATGGCTACACCTTC | TRBV14 | . | 14 | . | TRBJ1-2
CASSKIFFADRMNTEAFF | TGTGCCAGCAGCAAAATTTTCTTTGCCGACAGGATGAACACTGAAGCTTTCTTT | TRBV21-1 | once | 18 | . | TRBJ1-1
CASSSPGVSNQPQHF | TGTGCCAGCTCATCCCCAGGGGTTAGCAATCAGCCCCAGCATTTT | TRBV18 | once | 15 | . | TRBJ1-5
CASSEVSLAGDEQFF | TGTGCCAGCAGTGAGGTATCACTTGCAGGCGATGAGCAGTTCTTC | TRBV25-1 | . | 15 | . | TRBJ2-1
CASPRQGTNYGYTF | TGTGCCAGCCCCAGACAGGGGACTAACTATGGCTACACCTTC | TRBV7-9 | . | 14 | TRBD1 | TRBJ1-2
CASSLLLAGRRETQYF | TGTGCCAGTAGTCTTCTACTAGCGGGCCGGAGAGAGACCCAGTACTTC | TRBV19 | . | 16 | TRBD2 | TRBJ2-5
CASSGGPSTPYEQYF | TGTGCCAGTAGCGGGGGGCCATCCACTCCCTACGAGCAGTACTTC | TRBV19 | . | 15 | . | TRBJ2-7
CATSAGQGGGYTF | TGTGCCACCAGCGCAGGACAGGGAGGTGGCTACACCTTC | TRBV15 | few | 13 | TRBD1 | TRBJ1-2
CSASKRSSYEQYF | TGCAGTGCTAGTAAGCGCAGCTCCTACGAGCAGTACTTC | TRBV20-1 | . | 13 | . | TRBJ2-7
CAWSMRAGELFF | TGTGCCTGGAGTATGAGGGCCGGGGAGCTGTTTTTT | TRBV30 | . | 12 | . | TRBJ2-2
CASSGHRALGGTEAFF | TGTGCCAGCAGCGGGCACAGGGCCCTAGGAGGCACTGAAGCTTTCTTT | TRBV21-1 | . | 16 | . | TRBJ1-1
CASSLPNNQPQHF | TGTGCCAGCAGCTTACCCAACAATCAGCCCCAGCATTTT | TRBV7-2 | . | 13 | . | TRBJ1-5
CASSPVGVKPQHF | TGTGCCAGCAGCCCGGTCGGGGTTAAGCCCCAGCATTTT | TRBV12-3/TRBV12-4 | . | 13 | . | TRBJ1-5
CASSFQTGSTNGYTF | TGCGCCAGCAGCTTCCAGACAGGGTCTACGAATGGCTACACCTTC | TRBV5-1 | . | 15 | TRBD1 | TRBJ1-2
CASSSRDRVLGEQYF | TGTGCCAGCAGCTCCCGGGACAGGGTTTTGGGGGAGCAGTACTTC | TRBV25-1 | . | 15 | TRBD1 | TRBJ2-7
CASSPDRSTNEKLFF | TGTGCCAGTTCCCCTGACAGATCAACTAATGAAAAACTGTTTTTT | TRBV19 | . | 15 | . | TRBJ1-4
CASSLYRGTNTEAFF | TGTGCCAGCAGCTTATACCGGGGAACGAACACTGAAGCTTTCTTT | TRBV13 | once | 15 | . | TRBJ1-1
CASRKTGLGETQYF | TGTGCCAGCAGAAAGACAGGGCTTGGAGAGACCCAGTACTTC | TRBV6-5 | once | 14 | TRBD1 | TRBJ2-5
CASSQVRGGAGETQYF | TGTGCCAGCAGCCAAGTTCGCGGGGGGGCCGGAGAGACCCAGTACTTC | TRBV3-1/TRBV3-2 | once | 16 | TRBD2 | TRBJ2-5
CASSRDTGQGFQPQHF | TGCGCCAGCAGCCGAGATACTGGGCAGGGTTTTCAGCCCCAGCATTTT | TRBV4-1 | few | 16 | . | TRBJ1-5
CASSLETGPTNEKLFF | TGCGCCAGCAGCTTGGAGACAGGCCCAACTAATGAAAAACTGTTTTTT | TRBV5-1 | . | 16 | . | TRBJ1-4
CASSGAGYQETQYF | TGTGCCAGCTCAGGGGCTGGGTACCAAGAGACCCAGTACTTC | TRBV18 | . | 14 | . | TRBJ2-5
CASSGAPLAGGRVGELFF | TGTGCCAGCAGCGGAGCCCCGCTAGCGGGGGGAAGGGTCGGGGAGCTGTTTTTT | TRBV9 | once | 18 | TRBD2 | TRBJ2-2
CASSQNGGGAFF | TGTGCCAGCAGCCAGAATGGCGGGGGGGCTTTCTTT | TRBV12-3/TRBV12-4 | . | 12 | . | TRBJ1-1
CSGLAGGGSYGYTF | TGCAGCGGATTAGCAGGGGGCGGGAGCTATGGCTACACCTTC | TRBV29-1 | . | 14 | TRBD1 | TRBJ1-2
CASSVGQGQPQHF | TGTGCCAGTAGTGTGGGACAGGGTCAGCCCCAGCATTTT | TRBV19 | . | 13 | TRBD1 | TRBJ1-5
CASSLSPGDRGPRSEKLFF | TGTGCCAGCAGCTTATCCCCCGGGGACAGGGGGCCTAGGTCCGAAAAACTGTTTTTT | TRBV11-2 | few | 19 | TRBD1 | TRBJ1-4
CAWSVPGMDAGELFF | TGTGCCTGGAGTGTACCGGGGATGGACGCCGGGGAGCTGTTTTTT | TRBV30 | . | 15 | . | TRBJ2-2
CASSSHRGGQKPNYGYTF | TGCGCCAGCAGCTCCCACAGGGGGGGGCAAAAGCCGAACTATGGCTACACCTTC | TRBV5-1 | . | 18 | TRBD1 | TRBJ1-2
CASSLSPGTGVEQYF | TGCGCCAGCAGCTTGTCTCCCGGGACAGGGGTCGAGCAGTACTTC | TRBV5-1 | once | 15 | TRBD1 | TRBJ2-7
CASSSRTGEVQPQHF | TGTGCCAGCAGCTCCCGGACAGGGGAAGTACAGCCCCAGCATTTT | TRBV5-8 | . | 15 | TRBD1 | TRBJ1-5
CASGLGGGSPNTIYF | TGTGCTAGTGGTTTGGGGGGGGGCTCGCCGAACACCATATATTTT | TRBV12-5 | . | 15 | . | TRBJ1-3
CASSVSYRITDTQYF | TGTGCCAGCAGCGTAAGCTACAGGATCACAGATACGCAGTATTTT | TRBV9 | . | 15 | . | TRBJ2-3
CASSLSRDNTYEQYF | TGTGCCAGCAGCCTGAGCAGGGACAACACCTACGAGCAGTACTTC | TRBV11-3 | . | 15 | . | TRBJ2-7
CASGAGADYNSPLHF | TGTGCCAGCGGGGCAGGGGCGGACTATAATTCACCCCTCCACTTT | TRBV28 | . | 15 | . | TRBJ1-6
CASSLGTGDTGELFF | TGTGCCAGCAGTTTAGGGACAGGGGACACCGGGGAGCTGTTTTTT | TRBV28 | . | 15 | TRBD1 | TRBJ2-2
CASSPRGSGNTIYF | TGCGCCAGCAGCCCCAGGGGATCTGGAAACACCATATATTTT | TRBV5-1 | . | 14 | . | TRBJ1-3
CASVPGQWTGELFF | TGTGCCTCTGTTCCGGGACAGTGGACCGGGGAGCTGTTTTTT | TRBV30 | . | 14 | TRBD1 | TRBJ2-2
CASSPTVVYTGELFF | TGTGCCAGCAGCCCGACAGTGGTCTACACCGGGGAGCTGTTTTTT | TRBV7-2 | . | 15 | . | TRBJ2-2
CASSFGRTSGGSYNEQFF | TGTGCCAGCAGTTTTGGCCGGACTAGCGGGGGCTCCTACAATGAGCAGTTCTTC | TRBV27 | . | 18 | TRBD2 | TRBJ2-1
CASSYRGGYGYTF | TGTGCCAGCAGTTACCGGGGAGGGTATGGCTACACCTTC | TRBV6-2/TRBV6-3 | few | 13 | . | TRBJ1-2
CASGDRDEQYF | TGTGCCAGCGGAGACAGGGACGAGCAGTACTTC | TRBV6-5 | . | 11 | TRBD1 | TRBJ2-7
CASTGTGDSPLHF | TGTGCCAGCACCGGGACAGGGGATTCACCCCTCCACTTT | TRBV27 | . | 13 | TRBD1 | TRBJ1-6
CASSWDRLNEQFF | TGCGCCAGCAGTTGGGACAGGCTGAATGAGCAGTTCTTC | TRBV10-2 | . | 13 | TRBD1 | TRBJ2-1
CASRRMSSYNSPLHF | TGTGCCAGCAGAAGAATGAGCTCCTATAATTCACCCCTCCACTTT | TRBV25-1 | . | 15 | . | TRBJ1-6
CASSPPGSGRKETQYF | TGTGCCAGCTCACCCCCGGGTAGCGGGAGAAAAGAGACCCAGTACTTC | TRBV18 | . | 16 | TRBD2 | TRBJ2-5
CASSARSDNKETQYF | TGTGCCAGCAGCGCGAGGTCGGACAACAAAGAGACCCAGTACTTC | TRBV28 | . | 15 | . | TRBJ2-5
CASAGRNNSPLHF | TGTGCCAGCGCGGGACGCAATAATTCACCCCTCCACTTT | TRBV6-5 | . | 13 | . | TRBJ1-6
CAWSGRGTIYF | TGTGCCTGGAGTGGCAGGGGAACCATATATTTT | TRBV30 | . | 11 | . | TRBJ1-3
CASTDRSGNTIYF | TGTGCCAGCACGGACAGGTCTGGAAACACCATATATTTT | TRBV6-5 | . | 13 | TRBD1 | TRBJ1-3
CAISKQTGTSGSGELFF | TGTGCCATCAGTAAGCAGACCGGGACTAGCGGTTCCGGGGAGCTGTTTTTT | TRBV10-3 | . | 17 | TRBD2 | TRBJ2-2
CASSIRGGGEQYF | TGTGCCAGTAGTATACGAGGCGGCGGCGAGCAGTACTTC | TRBV19 | . | 13 | . | TRBJ2-7
CASSLGQGSLPGGYTF | TGTGCCAGCAGCTTGGGACAGGGTTCCCTTCCGGGTGGCTACACCTTC | TRBV5-8 | . | 16 | TRBD1 | TRBJ1-2
CASSPNGPGTSVPYEQYF | TGTGCCAGCAGCCCCAATGGTCCTGGGACTAGCGTTCCCTACGAGCAGTACTTC | TRBV3-1/TRBV3-2 | . | 18 | TRBD2 | TRBJ2-7
CASSSRTRRGTGELFF | TGTGCCAGCAGCTCGCGCACCCGGCGAGGCACCGGGGAGCTGTTTTTT | TRBV11-3 | once | 16 | . | TRBJ2-2
CASNGGGNQPQHF | TGTGCCAGCAACGGGGGTGGCAATCAGCCCCAGCATTTT | TRBV2 | . | 13 | . | TRBJ1-5
CSGRTGAGETQYF | TGCAGCGGAAGGACAGGGGCTGGCGAGACCCAGTACTTC | TRBV29-1 | . | 13 | TRBD1 | TRBJ2-5
CASKDRVSNQPQHF | TGTGCCAGCAAGGACAGGGTTAGCAATCAGCCCCAGCATTTT | TRBV2 | . | 14 | TRBD1 | TRBJ1-5
CASSLGVGRAGGRLNEQFF | TGTGCCAGCAGCTTAGGGGTAGGTCGAGCGGGGGGGCGCCTGAATGAGCAGTTCTTC | TRBV11-3 | . | 19 | TRBD2 | TRBJ2-1